Presented here are 27 T cell receptor beta chains from one specimen sequenced in a study of cytomegalovirus exposure and HLA in healthy donors. Primers: 60 Vbeta forward and 13 Jbeta reverse. The repertoire was sequenced with immunoSEQ multiplex PCR; TCRdb's copy has only in-frame clones and lacks some. The table has around 170,000 clones, roughly 75% seen once. Sample: PBMCs. The receptors shown here come from a woman aged 25 to 45 in good health and CMV-seronegative.

V usage is TRBV18 and J usage is TRBJ1-2; D perhaps matches TRBD1 (6 bases). The CDR3 extends over 12 amino acids. V lost 6 bases and J 4 bases, leaving 9 bases between the germline ends. Per the germline V gene, CDR1 is KGHSH and CDR2 is LQKENI. CDR3 region: CASSPDSYGYTF. The CDR3 DNA is TGTGCCAGCTCTCCGGACAGCTATGGCTACACCTTC. Full variable domain (missing parts from reference TRBV18 and TRBJ1-2): NAGVMQNPRHLVRRRGQEARLRCSPMKGHSHVYWYRQLPEEGLKFMVYLQKENIIDESGMPKERFSAEFPKEGPSILRIQQVVRGDSAAYFCASSPDSYGYTFGSGTRLTVV.

The CDR3 sequence: CASSYATGWAFF. CDR3 DNA: TGTGCCAGCAGTTATGCGACAGGTTGGGCTTTCTTT. This chain connects TRBV6-6 to TRBJ1-1, with D maybe TRBD1 (6 bases). Trimming took off 3 bases at V and 11 bases at J, with 13 bases between the two ends. Germline lookup yields CDR1 MNHNY and CDR2 SVGAGI (reference sequence). This CDR3 has 12 residues.

The chain has TRBV4-3 and TRBJ2-7, with TRBD2 matching over 13 bases. V was pared by 4 bases and J by 3 bases, with 9 bases of the junction left unmatched. There are 17 residues in the CDR3. The germline CDR1 and CDR2 sequences are LGHNA and YSLEER. The CDR3 loop reads CASSRATSGGSSYEQYF. DNA of the CDR3: TGCGCCAGCAGCCGCGCGACTAGCGGGGGGTCCAGCTACGAGCAGTACTTC.

This clone was seen a handful of times. V gene TRBV25-1 combines with J gene TRBJ1-2, with D perhaps matching TRBD1 (6 bases). V was clipped by 2 bases and J by 4 bases, with 11 bases between them. The CDR3 runs to 14 residues. Looked up from germline, CDR1 is MGHDK and CDR2 is SYGVNS. The CDR3 region is CASSETGRPYGYTF. For the CDR3, the DNA is TGTGCCAGCAGTGAAACAGGGAGACCCTATGGCTACACCTTC.

In its sample, this clone was seen once. V gene TRBV5-1 combines with J gene TRBJ2-7, with 8 nucleotides matching TRBD2. V lost 1 base and J lost 3; bases outside the gene matches: 6. This CDR3 has 15 residues. CDR1 SGHRS and CDR2 YFSETQ come from the germline V gene. In DNA form, the CDR3 reads TGCGCCAGCAGCTTGCGTAGCGGGGACGACTACGAGCAGTACTTC. Protein: CASSLRSGDDYEQYF.

This clone was seen only once. The chain recombines TRBV4-1 with TRBJ1-1; unclear D gene. Trimming shortened V by 2 bases and J by 0 bases, and 13 bases separated the two germline ends. Germline V gene lookup returns CDR1 MGHRA and CDR2 YSYEKL. The CDR3 is 16 amino acids. The DNA of the CDR3 is TGCGCCAGCAGCCAAAACGCGGTACACTTGAACACTGAAGCTTTCTTT. Encoded protein: CASSQNAVHLNTEAFF.

The J gene is TRBJ2-7, the V gene TRBV18; TRBD2 matches 10 bases. CDR1 is KGHSH, CDR2 LQKENI, per germline. With V trimmed by 3 bases and J by 1 base, 6 bases remained unmatched. This CDR3 is 16 amino acids long. CDR3 sequence: CASSPIASGGSYEQYF. The CDR3 DNA reads TGTGCCAGCTCACCGATAGCTAGCGGGGGTTCCTACGAGCAGTACTTC.

This rearrangement joins TRBV10-1 to TRBJ1-1; TRBD1 might be the D (6 bases). Germline V gives CDR1 WNHNN, CDR2 SYGVQD (reference sequence). Trimming cost V 2 bases and J 0 bases, with 10 bases left between them. The CDR3 covers 15 residues. CDR3 coding DNA: TGCGCCAGCAGTGAGCGAAAGGGGGTGAACACTGAAGCTTTCTTT. Its protein is CASSERKGVNTEAFF.

The V and J genes are TRBV19 and TRBJ2-7; 12 bases fit TRBD1. Per germline, CDR1 LNHDA and CDR2 SQIVND (reference sequence). V shed 4 bases and J 5 bases; nucleotides not matched to a gene: 6. This CDR3 is built from 15 residues. The CDR3, as DNA: TGTGCCAGTAGTAACCGGGACAGGGGGCGCCACGAGCAGTACTTC. Translated: CASSNRDRGRHEQYF.

The chain has TRBV7-9 and TRBJ2-1; 15 nucleotides align to TRBD2. Germline CDR1 and CDR2: SEHNR and FQNEAQ (reference sequence). The CDR3 is 16 amino acids. Losses at the gene ends were 2 bases for V and 10 bases for J; bases not matched to a gene: 6. The CDR3 is CASSLRGLAGGPEQFF. The DNA of the CDR3 is TGTGCCAGCAGCTTACGGGGACTAGCGGGGGGCCCGGAGCAGTTCTTC.

This clone has only one observation. Additional DNA sequences in this sample encode the identical CDR3. The chain couples TRBV5-1 to TRBJ2-5, with D perhaps matching TRBD2 (5 bases). Germline V gives CDR1 SGHRS, CDR2 YFSETQ. Trimming pared 4 bases from V and 4 bases from J, leaving 5 bases between. CDR3 size: 11 residues. The CDR3: CASSRGETQYF. In DNA, the CDR3 is TGCGCCAGCAGCCGGGGAGAGACCCAGTACTTC.

CDR3 bases: TGCGCCAGCAGCCAAGTCGGGGGATTGGAGACCCAGTACTTC. It is translated as CASSQVGGLETQYF. This rearrangement joins TRBV4-1 to TRBJ2-5, with a possible D match to TRBD2 (6 bases). With 1 base removed from V and 5 bases from J, the gap between germline ends came to 11 bases. Germline V lookup: CDR1 MGHRA, CDR2 YSYEKL. The CDR3 has 14 residues.

This chain joins TRBV30 and TRBJ2-3, with D perhaps TRBD2 (5 bases). V was shortened by 2 bases and J by 6 bases, with 15 bases between the two germline ends. Germline V lookup: CDR1 GTSNPN, CDR2 SVGIG (reference sequence). The CDR3 totals 14 residues. CDR3 amino acids: CAWSRSGQWDTQYF. In nucleotides, the CDR3 is TGTGCCTGGAGTCGGAGCGGCCAATGGGATACGCAGTATTTT. Combining the CDR3 with reference TRBV30 and TRBJ2-3 gives the whole variable domain SQTIHQWPATLVQPVGSPLSLECTVEGTSNPNLYWYRQAAGRGLQLLFYSVGIGQISSEVPQNLSASRPQDRQFILSSKKLLLSDSGFYLCAWSRSGQWDTQYFGPGTRLTVL.

As concerns this clone: Different DNA sequences within this sample yield the same CDR3. The chain carries TRBV7-6 and TRBJ2-3, with 8 nucleotides matching TRBD2. Looked up from germline, CDR1 is SGHVS and CDR2 is FNYEAQ. V lost 1 base to trimming and J lost 1 base; unmatched junction nucleotides: 4. This CDR3 contains 16 residues. CDR3 sequence reads: CASSLGSGGGTDTQYF. The CDR3 DNA follows: TGTGCCAGCAGCTTAGGTTCGGGGGGGGGCACAGATACGCAGTATTTT.

The chain combines TRBV10-3 with TRBJ2-3; tentative D call: TRBD2 (6 bases). V lost 6 bases and J lost 0, with 10 bases in between. This CDR3 is built from 14 residues. Looked up from germline, CDR1 is ENHRY and CDR2 is SYGVKD. The CDR3 coding sequence is TGTGCCATCAGCGGGGGTGAGAGCACAGATACGCAGTATTTT. Protein sequence: CAISGGESTDTQYF.

The gene calls are TRBV5-1 and TRBJ1-2, with TRBD1 matching over 7 bases. J lost 2 bases, V lost 5 bases, and 9 bases had no gene match. The length of the CDR3 is 15 residues. Germline values: CDR1 SGHRS, CDR2 YFSETQ. The CDR3 region is CASSPGGNTNYGYTF. The CDR3 DNA follows: TGCGCCAGCAGTCCAGGGGGGAACACGAACTATGGCTACACCTTC. Filled out from reference TRBV5-1 and TRBJ1-2, the complete variable domain reads KAGVTQTPRYLIKTRGQQVTLSCSPISGHRSVSWYQQTPGQGLQFLFEYFSETQRNKGNFPGRFSGRQFSNSRSEMNVSTLELGDSALYLCASSPGGNTNYGYTFGSGTRLTVV.

The chain combines TRBV7-9 with TRBJ1-1, with D unresolved. Germline V gene data show CDR1 as SEHNR and CDR2 as FQNEAQ (reference sequence). This CDR3 spans 13 amino acids. The V gene lost 2 bases and the J gene lost 3 bases, with 7 bases spanning the gap. The DNA for the CDR3 is TGTGCCAGCAGCTTACAGAGGGACACTGAAGCTTTCTTT. This sequence encodes CASSLQRDTEAFF. The full variable domain, in which reference TRBV7-9 and TRBJ1-1 provide the parts outside the CDR3, is DTGVSQNPRHKITKRGQNVTFRCDPISEHNRLYWYRQTLGQGPEFLTYFQNEAQLEKSRLLSDRFSAERPKGSFSTLEIQRTEQGDSAMYLCASSLQRDTEAFFGQGTRLTVV.

The CDR3 DNA reads TGTGCCAGCGAGGGGGATCCCCACCCAGATACGCAGTATTTT. This codes for CASEGDPHPDTQYF. This chain joins TRBV2 and TRBJ2-3, with D possibly matching TRBD1 (6 bases). The CDR3 covers 14 residues. CDR1 is SNHLY and CDR2 is FYNNEI in the germline V gene. V was cut by 8 bases and J by 4 bases, with 16 bases left in between. Looking up the rest from reference TRBV2 and TRBJ2-3 gives the full variable domain: EPEVTQTPSHQVTQMGQEVILRCVPISNHLYFYWYRQILGQKVEFLVSFYNNEISEKSEIFDDQFSVERPDGSNFTLKIRSTKLEDSAMYFCASEGDPHPDTQYFGPGTRLTVL.

The chain combines TRBV9 with TRBJ1-5; D not certain. Trimming removed 0 bases from V and 7 bases from J, with 8 bases in between. The CDR3 runs to 13 residues. Germline loops: CDR1 SGDLS, CDR2 YYNGEE. CDR3 coding DNA: TGTGCCAGCAGCGTAGACGTGGAGCAGCCCCAGCATTTT. It yields the protein CASSVDVEQPQHF.

This sequence joins TRBV18 and TRBJ2-7, with TRBD2 as a possible D gene (5 bases). Looked up from germline, CDR1 is KGHSH and CDR2 is LQKENI. Deletions cut 6 bases from V and 4 bases from J, with 7 bases between. The CDR3 consists of 11 residues. CDR3: CASSPGYEQYF. DNA for the CDR3: TGTGCCAGCTCGCCGGGGTACGAGCAGTACTTC.

In its sample, this clone was seen once. The genes are TRBV2 and TRBJ2-4; perhaps TRBD1 as D (6 bases). There are 17 residues in the CDR3. Germline CDR1 is SNHLY and CDR2 is FYNNEI. V shed 6 bases and J shed 0 bases, with 18 bases lying between them. The CDR3 is CASSVGGGWGAKNIQYF. DNA of the CDR3: TGTGCCAGCAGCGTTGGGGGCGGTTGGGGAGCCAAAAACATTCAGTACTTC.

This clone showed up just once. V and J are TRBV7-6 and TRBJ1-3, with a tentative D call TRBD1 (5 bases). Germline V CDR1 and CDR2: SGHVS, FNYEAQ. The CDR3 length is 16 residues. The V gene lost 3 bases and the J gene lost 4 bases, with 16 bases spanning the gap. This CDR3 reads CASSLVRVAGGNTIYF. Written as DNA, the CDR3 is TGTGCCAGCAGCTTGGTCCGAGTGGCAGGGGGAAACACCATATATTTT. Full variable domain (rest looked up from reference TRBV7-6 and TRBJ1-3): GAGVSQSPRYKVTKRGQDVALRCDPISGHVSLYWYRQALGQGPEFLTYFNYEAQQDKSGLPNDRFSAERPEGSISTLTIQRTEQRDSAMYRCASSLVRVAGGNTIYFGEGSWLTVV.

This clone was detected once. The J gene is TRBJ2-1, the V gene TRBV19, with 7 bases identical to TRBD2. The CDR3 contains 16 residues. Trimming cost V 7 bases and J 6 bases; bases outside gene matches: 15. Germline loops: CDR1 LNHDA, CDR2 SQIVND (reference sequence). The CDR3 DNA reads TGTGCCAGTAACCCTTTAGGGAGGGAATCTCTCAATGAGCAGTTCTTC. Residues: CASNPLGRESLNEQFF.

V usage is TRBV7-9 and J usage is TRBJ2-7; TRBD1 aligns across 8 bases. The CDR3 length is 15 residues. Germline V gives CDR1 SEHNR, CDR2 FQNEAQ (reference sequence). V lost 4 bases, J lost 3 bases, and 8 bases stayed unmatched. The CDR3 DNA is TGTGCCAGCAGCTCGACAGGGGCCCAAGGCTACGAGCAGTACTTC. Protein: CASSSTGAQGYEQYF. Complete variable domain (other parts from reference TRBV7-9 and TRBJ2-7): DTGVSQNPRHKITKRGQNVTFRCDPISEHNRLYWYRQTLGQGPEFLTYFQNEAQLEKSRLLSDRFSAERPKGSFSTLEIQRTEQGDSAMYLCASSSTGAQGYEQYFGPGTRLTVT.

V usage is TRBV5-1 and J usage is TRBJ2-5; 8 bases match TRBD1. The CDR3 spans 15 residues. Germline trimming cut 1 base from V and 5 bases from J; bases unmatched to any gene: 7. Germline CDR1 SGHRS, CDR2 YFSETQ. This chain's CDR3 is CASSLRQGAGETQYF. In DNA form, the CDR3 reads TGCGCCAGCAGCTTGCGCCAGGGGGCGGGCGAGACCCAGTACTTC.

This rearrangement joins TRBV5-8 to TRBJ2-3; possibly TRBD2 for D (6 bases). The germline V and J ends were trimmed by 4 bases and 0 bases, with 12 bases remaining between them. Germline-derived CDR1 and CDR2 are SGHTS and YDEGEE. The CDR3 is made up of 15 amino acids. As DNA, the CDR3 is TGTGCCAGCAGCGGGGGACTCCGAAGCACAGATACGCAGTATTTT. It specifies CASSGGLRSTDTQYF.

The chain has TRBV5-4 and TRBJ2-2; 10 nucleotides line up with TRBD2. CDR1 SGHNT and CDR2 YYREEE come from the germline V gene (reference sequence). This CDR3 comprises 16 residues. Trimming took 4 bases from V and 4 from J; bases not matched to a gene: 7. The CDR3 DNA is TGTGCCAGCAGCCCACCAGCGGGGGGGCCCACCGGGGAGCTGTTTTTT. It is translated as CASSPPAGGPTGELFF.